The 11 T cell receptor beta chains below come from one sample, sequenced in a study of OX40 agonist ivuxolimab in advanced cancers. The receptor library was made with the immunoSEQ multiplex PCR assay. TCRdb obtained this table from immuneACCESS and retained in-frame rearrangements with V and J assigned. These tables miss some clones; where compared with another copy, unresolved V genes account for less than half of the shortfall, and the remainder is unexplained. For this sample the table gives about 83,000 clones, of which 80% to 90% were detected only once. Of the sample, approximately 1.7% falls within the top ten clones. Sequences were derived from CD4+ or CD8+ T cells sorted from blood, sampled in a trial of the OX40 agonist ivuxolimab. The receptors were sampled from an adult with an advanced solid tumor such as melanoma, head and neck, liver or kidney cancer.

The gene calls are TRBV6-5 and TRBJ1-5; D is perhaps TRBD1 (5 bases). The CDR3 length is 15 residues. The germline CDR1 and CDR2 sequences are MNHEY and SVGAGI. Between the trimmed V and J ends, which lost 5 bases and 7 bases, there was a span of 18 bases. CDR3 DNA sequence: TGTGCCAGCAGTCAGATAGGGGCCCGGGGACAGCCCCAGCATTTT. Encoded protein: CASSQIGARGQPQHF.

The chain uses TRBV2 and TRBJ1-2, with 7 bases fitting TRBD1. CDR1 SNHLY and CDR2 FYNNEI come from the germline V gene. The CDR3 contains 13 residues. J was trimmed by 7 bases and V by 6 bases; bases with no gene match: 8. CDR3 loop: CASSPRGTVGYTF. The DNA of the CDR3 is TGTGCCAGCAGCCCCAGAGGGACAGTTGGCTACACCTTC.

The chain uses TRBV29-1 and TRBJ2-1; D is tentatively TRBD1 or TRBD2 (5 bases each). CDR1 is SQVTM, CDR2 ANQGSEA, per germline. The CDR3 has 13 amino acids. The ends were cut back, 3 bases at V and 6 bases at J, with 12 bases in the middle. This CDR3 reads CSVDRDHVNEQFF. CDR3 sequence (DNA): TGCAGCGTTGACAGGGACCATGTCAATGAGCAGTTCTTC.

This sequence joins TRBV12-5 and TRBJ1-3; D is uncertain. The CDR3 is 14 amino acids. Germline CDR1 and CDR2: LGHNT and FRNRAP. The V and J ends lost 0 bases and 0 bases respectively, with 3 bases between them. The CDR3 sequence is CASGLVSSGNTIYF. CDR3 DNA: TGTGCTAGTGGTTTGGTGAGCTCTGGAAACACCATATATTTT.

This chain uses TRBV7-6 with TRBJ1-3; D not certain. Trimming removed 5 bases from V and 0 bases from J, with 14 bases in between. This CDR3 comprises 16 residues. CDR1 and CDR2 (germline): SGHVS, FNYEAQ. CDR3: CASSTGRSHSGNTIYF. The CDR3 DNA follows: TGTGCCAGCAGCACCGGACGCTCGCACTCTGGAAACACCATATATTTT.

The V gene is TRBV6-1, the J gene TRBJ1-5; D gene ambiguous. Per the germline V gene, CDR1 is MNHNS and CDR2 is SASEGT. The germline V and J ends were trimmed by 6 bases and 3 bases, with 9 bases remaining between them. This CDR3 is 13 amino acids long. For the CDR3, the DNA is TGTGCCAGCAGCGCGAACTACAATCAGCCCCAGCATTTT. Protein product: CASSANYNQPQHF.

The rearrangement links TRBV23-1 to TRBJ1-2; D perhaps matches TRBD1 (5 bases). TRBV23-1 is given ORF status, its function remaining uncertain. Trimming cost V 6 bases and J 4 bases, with 15 bases left between them. The CDR3 extends over 14 amino acids. CDR3 in DNA: TGCGCCAGCAGCTCCGGGACGAGGGGCTATGGCTACACCTTC. It translates to CASSSGTRGYGYTF.

This CDR3 is CASRTVTGVHYGYTF. In nucleotides, the CDR3 is TGTGCCAGCAGAACGGTGACAGGGGTTCACTATGGCTACACCTTC. The genes are TRBV28 and TRBJ1-2; 8 bases match TRBD1. The CDR3 extends over 15 amino acids. The germline V gene encodes CDR1 MDHEN and CDR2 SYDVKM. V shed 6 bases and J 3 bases; nucleotides not matched to a gene: 9.

The chain links TRBV6-1 to TRBJ2-1; possibly TRBD1 or TRBD2 for D (7 bases each). The CDR3 consists of 17 residues. V gave up 4 bases and J gave up 2 bases, with 18 bases separating them. Germline values: CDR1 MNHNS, CDR2 SASEGT. The CDR3 DNA reads as TGTGCCAGCAGTGTCAGGGAGGGTGACAGGGCCTACAATGAGCAGTTCTTC. It is translated as CASSVREGDRAYNEQFF.

The chain uses TRBV2 and TRBJ2-2; possibly TRBD1 for D (5 bases). Germline CDR1 reads SNHLY; CDR2 reads FYNNEI. CDR3 length: 14 residues. With 8 bases removed from V and 4 bases from J, the gap between germline ends came to 14 bases. The DNA of the CDR3 is TGTGCCAGCTCTGGCAGGGCCAGCACCGGGGAGCTGTTTTTT. Its protein product is CASSGRASTGELFF.

V gene TRBV11-1 combines with J gene TRBJ1-1; D not resolved. The CDR3 is 14 residues long. V was pared by 3 bases and J by 0 bases, with 8 bases between. Germline V gives CDR1 SGHAT, CDR2 FQDESV (reference sequence). In DNA form, the CDR3 reads TGTGCCAGCAGCTTGAGAGGTATGAACACTGAAGCTTTCTTT. Translating it yields CASSLRGMNTEAFF.